Detailed here is one T cell receptor (beta chain). V lost 4 bases to trimming and J lost 2 bases, with 8 bases between them. This CDR3 has 13 amino acids. The germline CDR1 and CDR2 sequences are MGHRA and YSYEKL. The sample comes from a study of blood T cell repertoires in COVID-19. The method was immunoSEQ multiplex PCR; TCRdb's version includes in-frame clones alone and lacks a portion of them. Among about 130,000 clones, roughly four fifths were seen once, and the ten largest hold more than 5.5%. The chain uses TRBV4-1 and TRBJ1-2; a weak D match, TRBD1 (5 bases). What was sequenced was peripheral blood. This clonotype originated in a man aged 60-69 years with acute or convalescent COVID-19. Here the CDR3 DNA reads TGCGCCAGCAGCCCCCAGGGAAACTATGGCTACACCTTC. Amino acids: CASSPQGNYGYTF.